The 21 T cell receptor beta chains below were found in one sample sequenced in a study of T cell responses to AZD1222 COVID-19 vaccine. Assay: immunoSEQ multiplex PCR; the TCRdb copy retains only in-frame clones and omits some. Of 90,000 to 95,000 clones listed, over 75% are singletons. The starting material was peripheral blood, obtained 28 days after the second AZD1222 dose. Source of these receptors: an adult who received the AZD1222 COVID-19 vaccine.

The V call is TRBV15, the J call TRBJ1-5; unclear D gene. The CDR3 spans 12 residues. Germline lookup yields CDR1 LNHNV and CDR2 YYDKDF (reference sequence). Trimming removed 5 bases from V and 3 bases from J, with 5 bases in between. CDR3 region: CATSRFNQPQHF. The CDR3 region has the DNA TGTGCCACCAGCCGATTCAATCAGCCCCAGCATTTT.

J is TRBJ2-1 and V is TRBV19; 10 nucleotides agree with TRBD1. V shed 6 bases, J shed 6 bases, and the junction held 14 bases outside the gene matches. CDR1 and CDR2 from the germline V gene are LNHDA and SQIVND (reference sequence). The CDR3 is made up of 17 amino acids. DNA of the CDR3: TGTGCCAGTAGCCCTCACTCGACAGGGGGCCGCCTCAATGAGCAGTTCTTC. This translates into CASSPHSTGGRLNEQFF.

The rearrangement joins TRBV11-2 to TRBJ1-5; D is unclear. The CDR3 has 15 amino acids. The V gene's germline CDR1 is SGHAT and CDR2 FQNNGV. The germline V and J ends were trimmed by 1 base and 0 bases, with 7 bases remaining between them. CDR3 protein: CASSLAGYSNQPQHF. The CDR3 nucleotides read TGTGCCAGCAGCTTAGCGGGGTATAGCAATCAGCCCCAGCATTTT.

This sequence joins TRBV9 and TRBJ2-1; the D is unclear. Trimming left V 0 bases short and J 0 bases short, with 7 bases between. From germline, CDR1 is SGDLS and CDR2 YYNGEE. The CDR3 loop spans 15 amino acids. CDR3 residues: CASSVGRSSYNEQFF. As DNA, the CDR3 is TGTGCCAGCAGCGTAGGAAGGAGCTCCTACAATGAGCAGTTCTTC.

This chain's CDR3 is CAIMAANSNQPQHF. CDR3 coding DNA: TGTGCCATCATGGCCGCCAATAGCAATCAGCCCCAGCATTTT. The chain has TRBV10-3 and TRBJ1-5; D remains ambiguous. V was pared by 7 bases and J by 0 bases, with 10 bases between. This CDR3 spans 14 amino acids. CDR1 and CDR2 from the germline V gene are ENHRY and SYGVKD.

This chain connects TRBV30 to TRBJ2-5; perhaps TRBD2 as D (7 bases). The CDR3 length is 15 residues. Germline V gene data show CDR1 as GTSNPN and CDR2 as SVGIG (reference sequence). The V end lost 1 base, the J end lost 5 bases, and 17 bases lay between the germline ends. This CDR3 is CAWSARRGAGETQYF. CDR3 DNA: TGTGCCTGGAGTGCCCGCCGGGGGGCCGGTGAGACCCAGTACTTC.

The chain is built from TRBV12-3 or TRBV12-4 and TRBJ2-2; D is ambiguous. Trimming took off 1 base at V and 6 bases at J, with 6 bases between the two ends. The CDR3 contains 13 residues. As DNA, the CDR3 is TGTGCCAGCAGTTTAGTGGGCGCCGGGGAGCTGTTTTTT. It is translated as CASSLVGAGELFF.

J is TRBJ2-2 and V is TRBV5-4; tentatively, D is TRBD1 (5 bases). The CDR3 length is 15 residues. Germline assignment: CDR1 SGHNT and CDR2 YYREEE (reference sequence). The germline V and J ends were trimmed by 0 bases and 3 bases, with 9 bases remaining between them. The CDR3, as DNA: TGTGCCAGCAGCTTGGTGCTAGGGGACACCGGGGAGCTGTTTTTT. It yields the protein CASSLVLGDTGELFF. Variable domain in full (rest from reference TRBV5-4 and TRBJ2-2): ETGVTQSPTHLIKTRGQQVTLRCSSQSGHNTVSWYQQALGQGPQFIFQYYREEENGRGNFPPRFSGLQFPNYSSELNVNALELDDSALYLCASSLVLGDTGELFFGEGSRLTVL.

This chain connects TRBV2 to TRBJ1-2; D ambiguous. The V end was cut by 3 bases, the J end by 4 bases, with 12 bases between. Germline CDR1 is SNHLY and CDR2 is FYNNEI. This CDR3 contains 14 residues. The CDR3 loop reads CASSDMGISYGYTF. CDR3 sequence (DNA): TGTGCCAGCAGTGATATGGGGATCAGCTATGGCTACACCTTC.

The gene calls are TRBV7-9 and TRBJ1-6, with D perhaps matching TRBD1 (5 bases). The V end lost 1 base, the J end lost 10 bases, and 14 bases lay between the germline ends. The CDR3 length is 15 residues. Germline-derived CDR1 and CDR2 are SEHNR and FQNEAQ (reference sequence). The CDR3 is CASSLEAVGGSPLHF. CDR3 sequence (DNA): TGTGCCAGCAGCTTAGAGGCCGTTGGGGGGTCACCCCTCCACTTT.

This clone was seen more than once but under ten times. J is TRBJ1-5 and V is TRBV20-1; a possible D gene is TRBD1 (6 bases). The CDR3 sequence is 15 residues long. The germline gives CDR1 DFQATT, CDR2 SNEGSKA (reference sequence). With 3 bases removed from V and 0 bases from J, the gap between germline ends came to 12 bases. CDR3 in DNA: TGCAGTGCTAGTTATCAGGGGTATAGCAATCAGCCCCAGCATTTT. Encoded protein: CSASYQGYSNQPQHF.

This chain uses TRBV4-2 with TRBJ1-1; D gene uncertain. The CDR3 runs 13 residues. In germline, CDR1 is LGHNA, CDR2 YNFKEQ. Deletions cut 3 bases from V and 4 bases from J, with 9 bases between. The CDR3 reads CASSHIRGTEAFF. CDR3 DNA sequence: TGTGCCAGCAGCCACATTCGAGGCACTGAAGCTTTCTTT.

V and J are TRBV25-1 and TRBJ1-1; unclear D gene. The germline V gene encodes CDR1 MGHDK and CDR2 SYGVNS. Trimming took 11 bases from V and 4 from J, leaving 11 bases between them. CDR3 length: 11 residues. The CDR3 DNA follows: TGTGCCGTTCAGGTGGGCACTGAAGCTTTCTTT. Translating it yields CAVQVGTEAFF.

The chain is built from TRBV4-2 and TRBJ2-7; TRBD2 aligns across 11 bases. Germline lookup yields CDR1 LGHNA and CDR2 YNFKEQ. The CDR3 runs to 15 residues. Trimming took 4 bases from V and 5 from J; bases not matched to a gene: 7. The DNA of the CDR3 is TGTGCCAGCAGCCCAATTAGCGGGGGGGCCCACGAGCAGTACTTC. The encoded protein is CASSPISGGAHEQYF.

The V gene is TRBV29-1, the J gene TRBJ2-5, with a tentative D call TRBD2 (7 bases). Between the trimmed V and J ends, which lost 5 bases and 0 bases, there was a span of 13 bases. There are 14 residues in the CDR3. CDR1 and CDR2 from the germline V gene are SQVTM and ANQGSEA. The CDR3 region is CSVYRDYDQETQYF. The CDR3 DNA reads TGCAGCGTTTACAGGGACTACGACCAAGAGACCCAGTACTTC.

This clone was seen a few times. A much larger clone sits a single nucleotide away, making a read error possible. The chain combines TRBV2 with TRBJ2-5; 9 positions agree with TRBD2. The CDR3 covers 17 residues. Looked up from germline, CDR1 is SNHLY and CDR2 is FYNNEI. J was trimmed by 4 bases and V by 5 bases; bases with no gene match: 14. CDR3 in DNA: TGTGCCAGCAGTCCTACTTCTCGCGGGGGGGCGGGAGAGACCCAGTACTTC. Translation gives CASSPTSRGGAGETQYF.

The genes are TRBV9 and TRBJ2-2; 9 nucleotides align to TRBD2. The CDR3 length is 15 residues. V shed 1 base and J 4 bases; nucleotides not matched to a gene: 2. Germline CDR1 SGDLS, CDR2 YYNGEE. CDR3 protein: CASSVRSGSTGELFF. CDR3 DNA sequence: TGTGCCAGCAGCGTACGTAGCGGGAGCACCGGGGAGCTGTTTTTT.

J is TRBJ1-1 and V is TRBV7-9; TRBD1 is a possible D gene (5 bases). CDR1 SEHNR and CDR2 FQNEAQ come from the germline V gene (reference sequence). This CDR3 has 14 residues. V was shortened by 1 base and J by 5 bases, with 11 bases between the two germline ends. DNA for the CDR3: TGTGCCAGCAGCTTAGAGGGGACTGGGACTGAAGCTTTCTTT. The encoded protein is CASSLEGTGTEAFF. The full variable domain, with the rest looked up from reference TRBV7-9 and TRBJ1-1, is DTGVSQNPRHKITKRGQNVTFRCDPISEHNRLYWYRQTLGQGPEFLTYFQNEAQLEKSRLLSDRFSAERPKGSFSTLEIQRTEQGDSAMYLCASSLEGTGTEAFFGQGTRLTVV.

The chain employs TRBV11-3 and TRBJ1-4; D remains unclear. Trimming cost V 0 bases and J 6 bases, with 5 bases left between them. The CDR3 runs to 13 residues. Germline loops: CDR1 SGHNT, CDR2 YENEEA. The CDR3 loop is CASSLERDEKLFF. CDR3 in DNA: TGTGCCAGCAGCTTAGAAAGGGATGAAAAACTGTTTTTT.

The chain has TRBV6-5 and TRBJ2-2; a possible D gene is TRBD2 (6 bases). The CDR3 has 14 residues. The germline V gene has CDR1 MNHEY and CDR2 SVGAGI. V lost 6 bases, J lost 6 bases, and 14 bases lay in between. The CDR3 here is CASRPDRLAGELFF. In nucleotides, the CDR3 is TGTGCCAGCAGGCCCGACCGACTAGCCGGGGAGCTGTTTTTT.

A single count supports this clone. V and J are TRBV4-3 and TRBJ1-6, with a possible D match to TRBD1 (5 bases). CDR3 length: 16 residues. Trimming removed 8 bases from V and 6 bases from J, with 20 bases in between. Per the germline V gene, CDR1 is LGHNA and CDR2 is YSLEER. The CDR3 DNA reads TGCGCCAGCTCCTTAAGTGGCCAGGGAAGTAATTCACCCCTCCACTTT. Translating gives CASSLSGQGSNSPLHF.